This T cell receptor beta chain was profiled in a study of blood T cell repertoires in COVID-19. Original processing methods: Scientists estimated how many nucleated cells there were by amplifying reference gene primers. Clones were read by immunoSEQ multiplex PCR, and TCRdb kept only the in-frame ones, dropping some. V, J and clone size are those of that table, while D and trimming were read from the DNA. This sample has around 170,000 clones, with around 90% found just once. The sequence derives from a man aged 55 to 70 with acute or convalescent COVID-19. The sample comprised peripheral blood.

CDR3 in DNA: TGTGCCTGGAGTCCAGGGACTGGTGAGACCCAGTACTTC. Protein product: CAWSPGTGETQYF. The V call is TRBV30, the J call TRBJ2-5; D might be TRBD2 (6 bases). CDR3 length equals 13 residues. The V gene lost 2 bases and the J gene lost 5 bases, with 12 bases spanning the gap. CDR1 and CDR2 (germline): GTSNPN, SVGIG (reference sequence).